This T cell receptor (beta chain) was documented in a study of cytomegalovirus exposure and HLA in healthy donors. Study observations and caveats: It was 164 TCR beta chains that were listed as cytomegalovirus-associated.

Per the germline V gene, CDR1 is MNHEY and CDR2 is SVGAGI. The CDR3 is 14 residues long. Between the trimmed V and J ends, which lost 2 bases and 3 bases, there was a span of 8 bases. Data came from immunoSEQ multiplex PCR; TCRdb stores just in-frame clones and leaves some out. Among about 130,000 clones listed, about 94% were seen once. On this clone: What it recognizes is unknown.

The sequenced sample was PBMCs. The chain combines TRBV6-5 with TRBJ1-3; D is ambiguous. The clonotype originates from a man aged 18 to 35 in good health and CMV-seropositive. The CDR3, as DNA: TGTGCCAGCAGTTACCAGTCAGATGGAAACACCATATATTTT. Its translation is CASSYQSDGNTIYF.